This record concerns one TCR beta chain sequence. The antigen remains unidentified. There are 14 residues in the CDR3. The germline V and J ends were trimmed by 4 bases and 7 bases, with 14 bases remaining between them. Germline loops: CDR1 SGHDN, CDR2 FVKESK. The time point is: pre-sensitization, week 0. Treatment: therapeutic diphenylcyclopropenone sensitization with weekly scalp DPC. The data stem from a study of human T cells and chemical hapten exposure. Study results and caveats: Expanded TCR counts at PT1 went up together with patch test score, a positive correlation.

It was the library that attached unique molecular identifiers to individual cDNA molecules. Using its own MiXCR run on the RACE reads, TCRdb lists one record per CDR3 protein. The data hold over 300,000 distinct CDR3 sequences, with more than 4.5% observed a single time. The TCR sequence derives from a woman aged 45-60 years with alopecia areata. Some clones in this sample may be carry-over from other donors' samples. The V and J genes are TRBV14 and TRBJ1-5; weak D call: TRBD1 (6 bases). This sample comprised whole blood, obtained in connection with sensitization to the hapten diphenylcyclopropenone (DPC). CDR3 DNA sequence: TGTGCCAGCAGCCTCCTAACAGGGCGACAGCCCCAGCATTTT. Residues: CASSLLTGRQPQHF.